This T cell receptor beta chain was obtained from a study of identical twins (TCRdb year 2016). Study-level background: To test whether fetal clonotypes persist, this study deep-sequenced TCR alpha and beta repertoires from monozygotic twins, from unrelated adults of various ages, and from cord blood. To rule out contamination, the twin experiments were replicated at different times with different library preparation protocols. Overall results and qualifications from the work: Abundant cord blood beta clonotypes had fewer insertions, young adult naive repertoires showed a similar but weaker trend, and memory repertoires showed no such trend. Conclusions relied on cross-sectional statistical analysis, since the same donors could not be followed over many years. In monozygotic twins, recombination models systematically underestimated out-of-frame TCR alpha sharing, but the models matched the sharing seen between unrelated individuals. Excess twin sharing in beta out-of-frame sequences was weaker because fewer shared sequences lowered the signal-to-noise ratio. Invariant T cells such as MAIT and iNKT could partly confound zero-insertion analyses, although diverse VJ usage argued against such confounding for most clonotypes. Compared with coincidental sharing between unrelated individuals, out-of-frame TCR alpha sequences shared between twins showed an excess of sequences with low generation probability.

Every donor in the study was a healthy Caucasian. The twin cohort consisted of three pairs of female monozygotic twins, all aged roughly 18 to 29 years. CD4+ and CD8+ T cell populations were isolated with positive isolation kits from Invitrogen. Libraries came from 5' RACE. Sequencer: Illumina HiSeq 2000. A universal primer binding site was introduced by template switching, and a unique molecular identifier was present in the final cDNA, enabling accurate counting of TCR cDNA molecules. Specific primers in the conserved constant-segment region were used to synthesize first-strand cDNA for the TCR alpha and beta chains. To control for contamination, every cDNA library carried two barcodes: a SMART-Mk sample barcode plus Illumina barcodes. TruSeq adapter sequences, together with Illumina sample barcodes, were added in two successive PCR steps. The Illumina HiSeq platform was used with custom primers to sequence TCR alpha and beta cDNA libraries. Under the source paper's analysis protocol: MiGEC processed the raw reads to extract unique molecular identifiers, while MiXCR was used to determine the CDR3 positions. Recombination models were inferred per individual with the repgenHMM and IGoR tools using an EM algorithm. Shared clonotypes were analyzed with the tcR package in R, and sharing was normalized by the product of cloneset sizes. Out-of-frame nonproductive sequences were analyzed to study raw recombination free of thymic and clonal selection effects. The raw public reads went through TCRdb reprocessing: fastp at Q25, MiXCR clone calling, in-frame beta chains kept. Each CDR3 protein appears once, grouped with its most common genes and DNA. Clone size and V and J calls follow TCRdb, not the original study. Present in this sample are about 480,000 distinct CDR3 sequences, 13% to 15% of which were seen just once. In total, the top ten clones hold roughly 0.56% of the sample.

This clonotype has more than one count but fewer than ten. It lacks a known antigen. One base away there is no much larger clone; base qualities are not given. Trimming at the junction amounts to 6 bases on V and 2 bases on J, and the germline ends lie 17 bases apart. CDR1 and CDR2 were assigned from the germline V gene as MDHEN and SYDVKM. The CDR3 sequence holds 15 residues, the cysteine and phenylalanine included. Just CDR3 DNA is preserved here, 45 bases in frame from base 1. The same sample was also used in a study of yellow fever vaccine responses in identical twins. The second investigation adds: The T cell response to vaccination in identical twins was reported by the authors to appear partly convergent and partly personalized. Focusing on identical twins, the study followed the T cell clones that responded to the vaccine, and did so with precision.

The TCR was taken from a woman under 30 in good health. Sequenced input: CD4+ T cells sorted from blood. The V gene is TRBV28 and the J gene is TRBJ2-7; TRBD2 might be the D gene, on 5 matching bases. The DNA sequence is TGTGCCAGCAGGGGTTCCGAGCGGTCCCCCTACGAGCAGTACTTC. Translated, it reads CASRGSERSPYEQYF.